This T cell receptor beta chain was identified during a study of blood T cell repertoires in COVID-19. Study overall: The United States, Italy and Spain supplied acute and convalescent COVID-19 samples. The cDNA or gDNA used as material had been derived from T cells, B-cell-depleted T cells, or PBMCs.

Authors' methods: Amplified reference gene primers provided the basis for estimating nucleated cell counts. Sequenced by immunoSEQ multiplex PCR; TCRdb stores in-frame clones only, minus some. The V and J calls and the clone size are those of that table, but D and trimming were determined from the DNA. The repertoire includes roughly 140,000 clones, approximately 86% of them detected once, and about 4.6% sits in the top ten. Germline-derived CDR1 and CDR2 are LNHDA and SQIVND (reference sequence). V was pared by 5 bases and J by 6 bases, with 16 bases between. This CDR3 is 14 amino acids long. This clone has a single count.

The sample consisted of peripheral blood. The gene calls are TRBV19 and TRBJ1-2, with a tentative D call TRBD1 (6 bases). This sequence was found in a woman aged 55-75 years with active or convalescent COVID-19. The CDR3 loop is CASSFNRVLNGYTF. The CDR3 DNA reads as TGTGCCAGTAGTTTTAACAGGGTTCTAAATGGCTACACCTTC.